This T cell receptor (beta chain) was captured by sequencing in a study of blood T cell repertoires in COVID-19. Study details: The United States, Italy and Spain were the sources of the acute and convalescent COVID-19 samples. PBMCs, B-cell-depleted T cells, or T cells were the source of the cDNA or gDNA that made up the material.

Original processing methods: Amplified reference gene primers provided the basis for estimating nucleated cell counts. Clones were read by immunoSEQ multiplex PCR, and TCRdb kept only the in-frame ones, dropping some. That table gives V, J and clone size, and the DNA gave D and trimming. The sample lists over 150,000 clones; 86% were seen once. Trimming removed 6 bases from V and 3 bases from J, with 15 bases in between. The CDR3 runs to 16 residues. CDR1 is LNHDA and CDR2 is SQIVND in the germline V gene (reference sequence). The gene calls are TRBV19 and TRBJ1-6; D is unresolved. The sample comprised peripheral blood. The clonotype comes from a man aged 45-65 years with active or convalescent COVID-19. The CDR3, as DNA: TGTGCCAGTAGAATCGGCCCAACAGACTATAATTCACCCCTCCACTTT. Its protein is CASRIGPTDYNSPLHF. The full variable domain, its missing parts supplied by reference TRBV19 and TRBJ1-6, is DGGITQSPKYLFRKEGQNVTLSCEQNLNHDAMYWYRQDPGQGLRLIYYSQIVNDFQKGDIAEGYSVSREKKESFPLTVTSAQKNPTAFYLCASRIGPTDYNSPLHFGNGTRLTVT.